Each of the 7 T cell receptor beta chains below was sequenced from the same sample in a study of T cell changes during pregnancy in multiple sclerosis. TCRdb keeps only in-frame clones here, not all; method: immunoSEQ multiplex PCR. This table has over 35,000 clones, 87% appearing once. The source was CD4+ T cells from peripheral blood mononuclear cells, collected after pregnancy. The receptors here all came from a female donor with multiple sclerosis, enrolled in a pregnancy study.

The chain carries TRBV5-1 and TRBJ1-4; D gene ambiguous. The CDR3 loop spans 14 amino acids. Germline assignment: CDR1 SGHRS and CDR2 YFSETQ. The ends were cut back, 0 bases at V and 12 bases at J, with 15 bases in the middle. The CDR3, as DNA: TGCGCCAGCAGCTTGGACGCGGTGGCCAGTCAACTGTTTTTT. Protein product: CASSLDAVASQLFF.

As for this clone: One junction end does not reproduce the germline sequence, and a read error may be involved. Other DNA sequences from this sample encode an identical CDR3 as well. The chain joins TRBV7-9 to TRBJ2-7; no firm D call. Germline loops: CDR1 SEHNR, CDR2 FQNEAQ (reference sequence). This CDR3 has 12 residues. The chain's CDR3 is CASSSTGYEQYF. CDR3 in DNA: TGCGCCAGCAGCTCGACTGGCTACGAGCAGTACTTC.

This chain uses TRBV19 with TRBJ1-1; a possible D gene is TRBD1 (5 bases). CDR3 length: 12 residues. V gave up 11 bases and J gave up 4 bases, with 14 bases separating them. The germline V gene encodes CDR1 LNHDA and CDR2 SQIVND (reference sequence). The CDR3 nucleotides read TGTGCCTCTAAGGGGTATGGCACTGAAGCTTTCTTT. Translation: CASKGYGTEAFF.

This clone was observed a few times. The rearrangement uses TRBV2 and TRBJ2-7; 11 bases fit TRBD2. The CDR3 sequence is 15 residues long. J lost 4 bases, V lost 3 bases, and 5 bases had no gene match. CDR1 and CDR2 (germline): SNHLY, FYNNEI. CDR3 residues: CASSEGLAAIYEQYF. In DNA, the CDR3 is TGTGCCAGCAGTGAGGGACTAGCGGCCATTTACGAGCAGTACTTC.

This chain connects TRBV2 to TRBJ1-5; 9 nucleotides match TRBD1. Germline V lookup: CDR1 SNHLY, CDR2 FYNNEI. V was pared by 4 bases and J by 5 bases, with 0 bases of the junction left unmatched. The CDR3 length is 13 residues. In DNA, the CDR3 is TGTGCCAGCAGTGGACAGGGGGATCAGCCCCAGCATTTT. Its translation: CASSGQGDQPQHF.

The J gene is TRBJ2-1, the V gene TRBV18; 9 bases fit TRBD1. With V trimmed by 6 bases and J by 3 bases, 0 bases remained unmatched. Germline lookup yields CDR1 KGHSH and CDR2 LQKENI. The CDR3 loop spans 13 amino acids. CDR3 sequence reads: CASSGQGYNEQFF. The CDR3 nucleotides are TGTGCCAGCTCGGGACAGGGCTACAATGAGCAGTTCTTC.

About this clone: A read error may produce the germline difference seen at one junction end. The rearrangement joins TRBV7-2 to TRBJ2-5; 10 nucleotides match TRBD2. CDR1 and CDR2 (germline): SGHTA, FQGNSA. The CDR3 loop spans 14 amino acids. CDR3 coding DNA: TGTGCCAGCAGCCTAGCGGGGGCATCGGAGACCCAGTACTTC. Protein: CASSLAGASETQYF.